These 31 T cell receptor beta chains share one sample of origin, sequenced in a study of T cells in women clearing cervical HPV infection. Assay: immunoSEQ multiplex PCR; the TCRdb copy retains only in-frame clones and omits some. The sample's table shows nearly 20,000 clones. Sequencing was carried out using blood buffy coat. The receptors stem from a woman aged 18 to 69 with a cervical HPV16 infection that either progressed to CIN3+ or cleared (not recorded which).

As concerns this clone: The read terminates 3 residues ahead of where the CDR3 ends, so the germline J gene completes it. This chain uses TRBV30 with TRBJ2-7, with 8 bases lining up with TRBD1. J was trimmed by 6 bases and V by 5 bases; bases with no gene match: 6. Looked up from germline, CDR1 is GTSNPN and CDR2 is SVGIG (reference sequence). This CDR3 is 12 amino acids long. CDR3 sequence: CAWAGGFGEQYF. CDR3 bases read: TGTGCCTGGGCAGGGGGCTTCGGCGAG.

Considering frequency, this clone is medium-sized (0.01 to 0.1%). Read data end 3 residues before the CDR3 end; the end is taken from the germline J gene. This sequence joins TRBV2 and TRBJ2-4; 7 nucleotides match TRBD2. The germline V gene encodes CDR1 SNHLY and CDR2 FYNNEI. The CDR3 length is 12 residues. CDR3 sequence reads: CASSESSGTQYF. The sequenced part of the CDR3 DNA is TGTGCCAGCAGTGAAAGCAGCGGGACT.

Worth noting for this clone: The read ends 3 residues shy of where the CDR3 ends; the end is completed using the germline J gene. The chain couples TRBV2 to TRBJ2-3, with 7 bases identical to TRBD2. Germline CDR1 is SNHLY and CDR2 is FYNNEI. The V gene end was trimmed by 4 bases and the J gene end by 0 bases; junction bases not matched to a gene: 4. CDR3 size: 15 residues. The CDR3 reads CASSVGGTSTDTQYF. CDR3 DNA (partial): TGTGCCAGCAGTGTGGGAGGGACTAGCACAGATACG. Supplemented by reference TRBV2 and TRBJ2-3, the full variable domain reads EPEVTQTPSHQVTQMGQEVILRCVPISNHLYFYWYRQILGQKVEFLVSFYNNEISEKSEIFDDQFSVERPDGSNFTLKIRSTKLEDSAMYFCASSVGGTSTDTQYFGPGTRLTVL.

In the case of this clone: The read ends 3 residues shy of where the CDR3 ends; the end is completed using the germline J gene. The gene calls are TRBV14 and TRBJ1-1; unclear D gene. The V gene's germline CDR1 is SGHDN and CDR2 FVKESK. The CDR3 runs to 16 residues. Trimming stripped 4 bases from V and 2 bases from J, with 17 bases between. The DNA read from the CDR3 is TGTGCCAGCAGCCCTAGGACCGGGGTAGTAAACACTGAA. Translation: CASSPRTGVVNTE. From start to end, the CDR3 is CASSPRTGVVNTEAFF.

Concerning this clone itself: The read stops 3 residues short of the end of the CDR3; the missing end is completed from the germline J gene. The chain joins TRBV5-5 to TRBJ2-3; D is possibly TRBD2 (5 bases). Trimming stripped 2 bases from V and 2 bases from J, with 9 bases between. CDR1 SGHKS and CDR2 YYEKEE come from the germline V gene (reference sequence). The length of the CDR3 is 14 residues. Partial CDR3 DNA: TGTGCCAGCAGCTTAGCGGACCCCACAGATACG. Translation gives CASSLADPTDT. The CDR3 reads in full as CASSLADPTDTQYF.

On this clone: The read ends 3 residues before the CDR3 terminus; that terminus is restored from the germline J gene. This sequence joins TRBV11-2 and TRBJ1-5, with a tentative D call TRBD1 (5 bases). CDR3 length: 15 residues. CDR1 SGHAT and CDR2 FQNNGV come from the germline V gene. The germline V and J ends were trimmed by 8 bases and 0 bases, with 14 bases remaining between them. CDR3: CASAFSRDSNQPQHF. The covered CDR3 bases are TGTGCCAGCGCCTTCTCCAGGGATAGCAATCAGCCC.

In the case of this clone: The CDR3 goes on 3 residues after the read ends, and that part is filled in from the germline J gene. The gene calls are TRBV5-1 and TRBJ2-4; 8 bases map to TRBD2. This CDR3 has 16 amino acids. Germline CDR1 and CDR2: SGHRS and YFSETQ. The V and J ends lost 0 bases and 0 bases, in that order; junction bases with no gene match: 2. The sequenced CDR3 bases are TGCGCCAGCAGCTTGGACGGGGGGGGAGCCAAAAACATT. Protein product: CASSLDGGGAKNI. The full CDR3 sequence reads CASSLDGGGAKNIQYF.

Points on this clone: Sequencing ends 3 residues short of the CDR3 end; the germline J gene provides the rest. The rearrangement joins TRBV5-1 to TRBJ2-2; weak D call: TRBD1 (6 bases). In germline, CDR1 is SGHRS, CDR2 YFSETQ. V was shortened by 2 bases and J by 0 bases, with 8 bases between the two germline ends. The CDR3 has 15 amino acids. The CDR3 spells CASSLQGANTGELFF. The covered CDR3 bases are TGCGCCAGCAGCTTACAGGGAGCGAACACCGGGGAG.

Note on this clone: The CDR3 end falls 3 residues outside the read, so it is completed with the germline J gene. This chain uses TRBV7-9 with TRBJ2-1; weak D call: TRBD1 (6 bases). Per germline, CDR1 SEHNR and CDR2 FQNEAQ (reference sequence). Trimming shortened V by 2 bases and J by 0 bases, and 8 bases separated the two germline ends. The CDR3 sequence is 15 residues long. CDR3 DNA, as far as it was read: TGTGCCAGCAGCTTAAAAGGGGGCTCCTACAATGAG. Translating it yields CASSLKGGSYNE. From start to end, the CDR3 is CASSLKGGSYNEQFF.

A note on this clone: With the read ending 3 residues before the CDR3 end, the germline J gene is used to fill in that end. The chain uses TRBV30 and TRBJ2-3, with 8 bases lining up with TRBD2. Germline V gene sequence: CDR1 GTSNPN, CDR2 SVGIG (reference sequence). The CDR3 is 15 amino acids. The CDR3 spells CAWSVSGGALSSQYF. Partial CDR3 DNA: TGTGCCTGGAGTGTATCGGGGGGGGCCTTATCGTCG.

Comments on this clone: The read finishes 3 residues shy of the CDR3 end, and the germline J gene is used to complete it. The rearrangement joins TRBV5-1 to TRBJ2-5; TRBD2 might be the D (7 bases). Germline lookup yields CDR1 SGHRS and CDR2 YFSETQ. The V gene lost 0 bases and the J gene lost 6 bases, with 12 bases spanning the gap. This CDR3 spans 14 amino acids. CDR3 amino acids: CASSLEGGAKTQYF. The sequenced part of the CDR3 DNA is TGCGCCAGCAGCTTGGAGGGGGGGGCGAAGACC.

About this clone: The CDR3 end lies 3 residues beyond the end of the read and is filled in from the germline J gene. V and J are TRBV24-1 and TRBJ1-2; D gene unclear. The germline V gene encodes CDR1 KGHDR and CDR2 SFDVKD. V was shortened by 4 bases and J by 4 bases, with 3 bases between the two germline ends. The CDR3 length is 11 residues. The CDR3 bases that were read are TGTGCCACCAGTGACTCCTATGGC. Protein: CATSDSYG. The complete CDR3 sequence is CATSDSYGYTF.

CDR3 region: CASSLGGVAGNTEAFF. The CDR3 bases that were read are TGCGCCAGCAGCTTGGGGGGGGTGGCCGGGAACACTGAA. The rearrangement joins TRBV5-1 to TRBJ1-1; a possible D gene is TRBD1 (5 bases). The read finishes 3 residues shy of the CDR3 end, and the germline J gene is used to complete it. Per germline, CDR1 SGHRS and CDR2 YFSETQ. Trimming pared 0 bases from V and 1 base from J, leaving 13 bases between. The CDR3 length is 16 residues.

The covered CDR3 bases are TGTGCCAGCAGCTTCGGACAGACCGGGGAGACC. Its translation: CASSFGQTGET. The full CDR3 reads CASSFGQTGETQYF. V is TRBV7-6 and J is TRBJ2-5, with D tentatively TRBD1 (6 bases). The read finishes 3 residues shy of the CDR3 end, and the germline J gene is used to complete it. Germline values: CDR1 SGHVS, CDR2 FNYEAQ. V was shortened by 3 bases and J by 5 bases, with 13 bases between the two germline ends. The CDR3 totals 14 residues.

Concerning this clone itself: The read finishes 3 residues shy of the CDR3 end, and the germline J gene is used to complete it. The genes are TRBV5-1 and TRBJ2-1; 7 bases line up with TRBD2. The V and J ends lost 4 bases and 7 bases, in that order; junction bases with no gene match: 11. Germline V gene sequence: CDR1 SGHRS, CDR2 YFSETQ. The CDR3 is 15 residues long. The DNA read from the CDR3 is TGCGCCAGCAGCCCTTGGGGCAGCGGGGAGAATGAG. Amino acid sequence: CASSPWGSGENE. The whole CDR3 sequence is CASSPWGSGENEQFF.

CDR3 sequence: CASSLTGENTEAFF. Incomplete CDR3 DNA: TGCGCCAGCAGTTTGACAGGAGAGAACACTGAA. This sequence joins TRBV5-1 and TRBJ1-1; TRBD1 might be the D (6 bases). The read gets to within 3 residues of the CDR3 end, and the germline J gene fills in the rest. CDR3 size: 14 residues. Looked up from germline, CDR1 is SGHRS and CDR2 is YFSETQ. Trimming shortened V by 5 bases and J by 1 base, and 12 bases separated the two germline ends.

Notes on this clone: The CDR3 extends 3 residues past the end of the read, so its final part is completed from the germline J gene. The chain uses TRBV19 and TRBJ2-5; 9 bases are a match to TRBD1. CDR3 size: 12 residues. J lost 5 bases, V lost 7 bases, and 2 bases had no gene match. From germline, CDR1 is LNHDA and CDR2 SQIVND (reference sequence). The CDR3 DNA, read in part, is TGTGCCAGTACCGGGACAGGGGAGACC. It is translated as CASTGTGET. The CDR3 as a whole reads CASTGTGETQYF.

As to this clone: The observed sequence ends 3 residues before the CDR3 terminus, with the missing tail filled in from the germline J gene. The chain has TRBV30 and TRBJ2-5; D perhaps matches TRBD2 (7 bases). This CDR3 has 17 amino acids. Trimming shortened V by 0 bases and J by 2 bases, and 19 bases separated the two germline ends. Germline loops: CDR1 GTSNPN, CDR2 SVGIG (reference sequence). The CDR3 sequence: CAWSVFFEGGGQETQYF. CDR3 DNA (partial): TGTGCCTGGAGTGTATTCTTTGAGGGGGGGGGACAAGAGACC.

On this clone: The CDR3 end lies 3 residues beyond the end of the read and is filled in from the germline J gene. This chain joins TRBV2 and TRBJ1-6; the D is unclear. Germline CDR1 and CDR2: SNHLY and FYNNEI. CDR3 length equals 15 residues. V lost 2 bases to trimming and J lost 0 bases, with 5 bases between them. CDR3: CASSEQSSYNSPLHF. The covered CDR3 bases are TGTGCCAGCAGTGAACAGAGCTCCTATAATTCACCC.

Comments on this clone: The missing CDR3 end, 3 residues past where the read stops, is filled in from the germline J gene. This chain links TRBV4-2 with TRBJ2-1, with a possible D match to TRBD1 (6 bases). This CDR3 comprises 17 residues. Germline V lookup: CDR1 LGHNA, CDR2 YNFKEQ. V was trimmed by 2 bases and J by 3 bases, leaving 17 bases between them. The sequenced part of the CDR3 DNA is TGTGCCAGCAGCCAACCGACCGGGACACGATACTACAATGAG. Translated: CASSQPTGTRYYNE. From start to end, the CDR3 is CASSQPTGTRYYNEQFF.

According to its frequency, this clone is medium-sized (0.01 to 0.1%). Read data end 3 residues before the CDR3 end; the end is taken from the germline J gene. The chain employs TRBV29-1 and TRBJ2-3; 7 bases map to TRBD1. J was trimmed by 4 bases and V by 6 bases; bases with no gene match: 10. CDR3 length: 14 residues. The V gene's germline CDR1 is SQVTM and CDR2 ANQGSEA. The CDR3 loop reads CSVGTEGLSDTQYF. The sequenced part of the CDR3 DNA is TGCAGCGTGGGGACAGAAGGTTTATCAGATACG.

Turning to this clone: The read ends 3 residues shy of where the CDR3 ends; the end is completed using the germline J gene. This chain uses TRBV9 with TRBJ1-6; a possible D gene is TRBD1 (6 bases). The V end lost 0 bases, the J end lost 0 bases, and 10 bases lay between the germline ends. The CDR3 covers 17 residues. Germline loops: CDR1 SGDLS, CDR2 YYNGEE. CDR3 DNA, as far as it was read: TGTGCCAGCAGCGTAGAGAACAGGGTCTCCTATAATTCACCC. Translating it yields CASSVENRVSYNSP. The full CDR3 reads CASSVENRVSYNSPLHF.

Points on this clone: The CDR3 end lies 3 residues beyond the end of the read and is filled in from the germline J gene. The gene calls are TRBV20-1 and TRBJ2-1; 7 bases fit TRBD2. V was clipped by 1 base and J by 3 bases; unmatched bases: 3. The CDR3 loop spans 14 amino acids. Germline values: CDR1 DFQATT, CDR2 SNEGSKA (reference sequence). The covered CDR3 bases are TGCAGTGCTAGAGCTAGCGGTCACTACAATGAG. It encodes CSARASGHYNE. The complete CDR3 protein is CSARASGHYNEQFF.

To note about this clone: The read stops 3 residues short of the end of the CDR3; the missing end is completed from the germline J gene. This chain connects TRBV7-9 to TRBJ1-1, with D tentatively TRBD1 (5 bases). V lost 11 bases to trimming and J lost 2 bases, with 15 bases between them. The CDR3 spans 13 residues. The germline V gene has CDR1 SEHNR and CDR2 FQNEAQ (reference sequence). CDR3 DNA (partial): TGTGCCGGGAGGGGTAACAGTAACACTGAA. This encodes CAGRGNSNTE. The complete CDR3 reads CAGRGNSNTEAFF.

Details on this clone: The DNA ends 3 residues before the CDR3 does, and the rest of the CDR3 is filled in from the germline J gene. The chain employs TRBV18 and TRBJ2-7, with 9 bases identical to TRBD1. The V segment lost 5 bases and the J segment 6 bases; nucleotides outside the gene matches: 14. The CDR3 contains 16 residues. In germline, CDR1 is KGHSH, CDR2 LQKENI. The CDR3 is CASSERTGALGGEQYF. Partial CDR3 DNA: TGTGCCAGCTCAGAAAGGACAGGGGCCTTGGGGGGCGAG.

This CDR3 is CASIQGAWANVLTF. The sequenced CDR3 bases are TGTGCCAGCATACAGGGTGCGTGGGCCAACGTC. The chain joins TRBV3-1 (or the pseudogene TRBV3-2) to TRBJ2-6; a possible D gene is TRBD1 (6 bases). With the read ending 3 residues before the CDR3 end, the germline J gene is used to fill in that end. The germline V gene encodes CDR1 LGHDT and CDR2 YNNKEL (reference sequence). The CDR3 covers 14 residues. Trimming left V 7 bases short and J 5 bases short, with 12 bases between.

Regarding this clone: Read data end 3 residues before the CDR3 end; the end is taken from the germline J gene. The gene calls are TRBV7-3 and TRBJ1-1, with 7 bases fitting TRBD1. The CDR3 runs 13 residues. Germline V gene lookup returns CDR1 SGHTA and CDR2 FQGTGA. Losses at the gene ends were 6 bases for V and 4 bases for J; bases not matched to a gene: 5. CDR3: CASRRNRGTEAFF. CDR3 DNA (partial): TGTGCCAGCAGACGTAACAGGGGCACTGAA.

As concerns this clone: The read comes to an end 3 residues before the CDR3 does, leaving the germline J gene to fill in the end. The chain couples TRBV6-2 or TRBV6-3 to TRBJ2-5, with a tentative D call TRBD1 (6 bases). Trimming took 5 bases from V and 4 from J, leaving 17 bases between them. This CDR3 is 15 amino acids long. CDR1 is MNHEY, CDR2 SVGEGT, per germline. CDR3 amino acids: CASSTWQGMSETQYF. The part of the CDR3 DNA that was read is TGTGCCAGCAGTACCTGGCAGGGGATGTCAGAGACC.

As to this clone: Sequencing ends 3 residues short of the CDR3 end; the germline J gene provides the rest. The rearrangement uses TRBV4-1 and TRBJ1-2; 8 positions agree with TRBD1. V trimming: 1 base; J trimming: 5 bases; junction bases outside the gene matches: 6. This CDR3 spans 15 amino acids. Per germline, CDR1 MGHRA and CDR2 YSYEKL. This CDR3 reads CASSQGTGLGYGYTF. The sequenced CDR3 bases are TGCGCCAGCAGCCAAGGGACAGGGCTGGGGTATGGC.

As regards this clone: The read comes to an end 3 residues before the CDR3 does, leaving the germline J gene to fill in the end. V usage is TRBV18 and J usage is TRBJ1-5; 12 bases map to TRBD1. This CDR3 is built from 15 residues. The germline V gene has CDR1 KGHSH and CDR2 LQKENI. The trim removed 5 bases at V and 4 bases at J, leaving 3 bases unmatched. CDR3 bases read: TGTGCCAGCTCAGGGACAGGGGGCGGGAATCAGCCC. Translating it yields CASSGTGGGNQP. The CDR3 in full is CASSGTGGGNQPQHF. The full variable domain, rest sourced from reference TRBV18 and TRBJ1-5, is NAGVMQNPRHLVRRRGQEARLRCSPMKGHSHVYWYRQLPEEGLKFMVYLQKENIIDESGMPKERFSAEFPKEGPSILRIQQVVRGDSAAYFCASSGTGGGNQPQHFGDGTRLSIL.

As for this clone: The DNA ends 3 residues before the CDR3 does, and the rest of the CDR3 is filled in from the germline J gene. The chain joins TRBV5-1 to TRBJ1-4; a possible D gene is TRBD1 (6 bases). This CDR3 region has 14 residues. Germline loops: CDR1 SGHRS, CDR2 YFSETQ. CDR3 bases read: TGCGCCAGCAGCTCTGATACAGGGACCGGGAGA. This codes for CASSSDTGTGR. In full, the CDR3 is CASSSDTGTGRLFF.